This T cell receptor beta chain was profiled in a study of blood T cells in healthy people across ages. Study-level findings and limits: It was held that diversity estimates obtained from one million T cells represented underestimates.

The CDR3 is made up of 11 amino acids. Germline-derived CDR1 and CDR2 are MDHEN and SYDVKM. The V end lost 5 bases, the J end lost 1 base, and 3 bases lay between the germline ends. In its sample, this clonotype was seen many times. The antigen is not known. Combining a sample-barcoded 5' primer with a J-beta primer mix, a second PCR ran for roughly 7 to 12 cycles. TCRdb processed the 5' RACE reads anew with MiXCR; each CDR3 protein has one entry. The repertoire holds hundreds of thousands of distinct CDR3 sequences, with 45% to 50% as singletons. Sequencing input: blood. This clonotype was sampled from a woman aged 55-75 years in good health. The genes are TRBV28 and TRBJ2-7; D gene uncertain. CDR3 loop: CASSKSYEQYF. The CDR3 region has the DNA TGTGCCAGCAGTAAATCCTACGAGCAGTACTTC.